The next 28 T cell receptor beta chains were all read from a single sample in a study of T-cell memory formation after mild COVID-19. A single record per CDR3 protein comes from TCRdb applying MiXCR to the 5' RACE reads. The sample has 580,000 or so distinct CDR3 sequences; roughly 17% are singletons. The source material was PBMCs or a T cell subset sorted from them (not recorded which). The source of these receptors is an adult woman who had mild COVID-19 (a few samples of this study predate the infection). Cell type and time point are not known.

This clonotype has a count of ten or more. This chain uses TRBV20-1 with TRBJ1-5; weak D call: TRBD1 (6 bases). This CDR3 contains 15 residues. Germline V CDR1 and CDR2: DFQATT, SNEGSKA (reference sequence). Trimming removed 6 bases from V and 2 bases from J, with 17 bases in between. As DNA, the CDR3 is TGCAGTGCCCCAGAGGGCAGGGGTGGCAATCAGCCCCAGCATTTT. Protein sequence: CSAPEGRGGNQPQHF.

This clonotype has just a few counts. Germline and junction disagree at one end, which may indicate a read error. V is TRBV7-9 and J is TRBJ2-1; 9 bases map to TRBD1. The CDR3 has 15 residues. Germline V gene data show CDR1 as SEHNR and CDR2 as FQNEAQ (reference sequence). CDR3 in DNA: TGTGCCAGCAGCCCAACAGGGGGCTCCAACAATGAGCAGTTCTTC. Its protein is CASSPTGGSNNEQFF.

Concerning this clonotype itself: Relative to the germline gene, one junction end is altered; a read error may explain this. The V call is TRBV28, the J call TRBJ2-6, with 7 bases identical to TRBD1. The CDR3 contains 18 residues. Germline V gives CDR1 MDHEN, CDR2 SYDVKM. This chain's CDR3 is CASSWIIGTAGGTNVLTF. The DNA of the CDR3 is TGTGCCAGCAGTTGGATTATTGGGACAGCCGGTGGGACCAACGTCCTGACTTTC.

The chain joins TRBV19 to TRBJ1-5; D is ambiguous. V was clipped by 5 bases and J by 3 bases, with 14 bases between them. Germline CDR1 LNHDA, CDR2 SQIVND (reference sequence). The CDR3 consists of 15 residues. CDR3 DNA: TGTGCCAGTAGTCCCCCCGGACTGGTCAATCAGCCCCAGCATTTT. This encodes CASSPPGLVNQPQHF.

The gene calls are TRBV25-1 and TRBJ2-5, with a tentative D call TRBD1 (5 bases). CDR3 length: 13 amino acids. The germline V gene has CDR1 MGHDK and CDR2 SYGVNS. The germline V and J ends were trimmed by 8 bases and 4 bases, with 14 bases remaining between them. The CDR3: CASGAGMGETQYF. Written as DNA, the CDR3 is TGTGCCAGCGGTGCAGGGATGGGAGAGACCCAGTACTTC.

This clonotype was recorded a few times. CDR3 DNA: TGTGCCACCAGCGAGCTGGACAGGGAAAATTCACCCCTCCACTTT. Encoded protein: CATSELDRENSPLHF. This chain links TRBV15 with TRBJ1-6; 8 bases match TRBD1. V lost 5 bases, J lost 7 bases, and 7 bases stayed unmatched. This CDR3 has 15 residues. Germline lookup yields CDR1 LNHNV and CDR2 YYDKDF (reference sequence).

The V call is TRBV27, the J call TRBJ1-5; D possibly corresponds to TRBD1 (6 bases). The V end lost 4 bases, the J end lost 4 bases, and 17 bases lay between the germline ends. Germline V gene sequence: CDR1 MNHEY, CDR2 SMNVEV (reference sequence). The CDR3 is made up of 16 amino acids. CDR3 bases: TGTGCCAGCAGTTCGGGCGGGGGCCGGAGGAATCAGCCCCAGCATTTT. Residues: CASSSGGGRRNQPQHF.

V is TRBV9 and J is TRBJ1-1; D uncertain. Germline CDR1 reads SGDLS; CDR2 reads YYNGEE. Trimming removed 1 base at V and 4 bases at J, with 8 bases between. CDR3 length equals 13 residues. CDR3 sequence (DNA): TGTGCCAGCAGCGTACAAGAAGGCACTGAAGCTTTCTTT. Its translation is CASSVQEGTEAFF.

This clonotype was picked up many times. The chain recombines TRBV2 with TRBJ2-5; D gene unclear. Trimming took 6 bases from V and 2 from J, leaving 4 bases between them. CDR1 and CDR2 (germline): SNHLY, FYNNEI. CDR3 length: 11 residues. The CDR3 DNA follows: TGTGCCAGCAGACAGCAAGAGACCCAGTACTTC. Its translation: CASRQQETQYF.

As DNA, the CDR3 is TGCGCCAGCAGCCGCGTGGACAGGGGAGACATTCAGTACTTC. Encoded protein: CASSRVDRGDIQYF. V usage is TRBV4-1 and J usage is TRBJ2-4; 9 nucleotides match TRBD1. The germline V gene has CDR1 MGHRA and CDR2 YSYEKL. The V gene end was trimmed by 4 bases and the J gene end by 8 bases; junction bases not matched to a gene: 6. The CDR3 runs to 14 residues.

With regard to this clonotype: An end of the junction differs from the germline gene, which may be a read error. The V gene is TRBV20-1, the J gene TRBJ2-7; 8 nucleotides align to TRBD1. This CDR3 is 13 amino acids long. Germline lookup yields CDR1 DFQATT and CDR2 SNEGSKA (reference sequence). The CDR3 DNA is TGCAGTGCTAGGACAGGGGCGGAGTCGGAGCATTACTTC. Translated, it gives CSARTGAESEHYF.

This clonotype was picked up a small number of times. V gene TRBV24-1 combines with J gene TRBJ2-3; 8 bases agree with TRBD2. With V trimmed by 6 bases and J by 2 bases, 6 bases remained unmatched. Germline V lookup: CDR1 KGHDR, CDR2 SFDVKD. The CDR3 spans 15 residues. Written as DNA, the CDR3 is TGTGCCACCAGTCAACTAGCGGTCAACACAGATACGCAGTATTTT. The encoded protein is CATSQLAVNTDTQYF.

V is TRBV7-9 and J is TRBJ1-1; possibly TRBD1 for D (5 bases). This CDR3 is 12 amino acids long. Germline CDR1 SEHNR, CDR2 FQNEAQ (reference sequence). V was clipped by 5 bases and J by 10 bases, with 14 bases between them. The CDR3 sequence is CASSPQGLGAFF. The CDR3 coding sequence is TGTGCCAGCAGCCCGCAGGGATTAGGAGCTTTCTTT.

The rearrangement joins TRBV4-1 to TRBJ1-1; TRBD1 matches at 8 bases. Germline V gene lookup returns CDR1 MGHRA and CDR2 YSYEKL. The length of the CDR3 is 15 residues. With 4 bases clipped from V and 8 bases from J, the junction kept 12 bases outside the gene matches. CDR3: CASSPTADRAFEAFF. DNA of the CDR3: TGCGCCAGCAGCCCTACAGCGGACAGGGCCTTCGAAGCTTTCTTT.

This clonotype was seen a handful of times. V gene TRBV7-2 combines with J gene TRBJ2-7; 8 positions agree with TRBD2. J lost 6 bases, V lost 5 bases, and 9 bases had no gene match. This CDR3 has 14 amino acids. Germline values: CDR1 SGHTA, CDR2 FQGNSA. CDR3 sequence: CASSPREGATEQYF. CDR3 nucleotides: TGTGCCAGCAGCCCCCGGGAGGGTGCGACCGAGCAGTACTTC.

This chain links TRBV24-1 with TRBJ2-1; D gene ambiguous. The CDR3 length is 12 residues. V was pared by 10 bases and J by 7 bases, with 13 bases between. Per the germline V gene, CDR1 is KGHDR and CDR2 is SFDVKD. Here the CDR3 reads CATGLGRNEQFF. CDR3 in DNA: TGTGCCACAGGGCTGGGCCGTAATGAGCAGTTCTTC.

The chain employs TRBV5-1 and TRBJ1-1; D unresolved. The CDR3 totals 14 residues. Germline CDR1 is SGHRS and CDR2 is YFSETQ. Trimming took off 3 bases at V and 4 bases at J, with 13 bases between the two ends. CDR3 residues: CASSSREVPTEAFF. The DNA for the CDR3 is TGCGCCAGCAGCTCAAGGGAAGTCCCCACTGAAGCTTTCTTT.

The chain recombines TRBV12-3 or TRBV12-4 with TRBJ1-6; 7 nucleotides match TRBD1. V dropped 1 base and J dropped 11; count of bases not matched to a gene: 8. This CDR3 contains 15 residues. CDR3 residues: CASSLGTGQLAPLHF. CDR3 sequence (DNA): TGTGCCAGCAGTTTAGGGACAGGCCAACTGGCACCCCTCCACTTT.

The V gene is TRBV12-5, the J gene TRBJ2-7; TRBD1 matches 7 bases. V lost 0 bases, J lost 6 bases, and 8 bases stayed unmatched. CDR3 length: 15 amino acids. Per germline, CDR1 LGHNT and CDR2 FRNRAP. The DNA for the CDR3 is TGTGCTAGTGGTTTGGTAGTAGGGACAGATTCCGAGCAGTACTTC. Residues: CASGLVVGTDSEQYF.

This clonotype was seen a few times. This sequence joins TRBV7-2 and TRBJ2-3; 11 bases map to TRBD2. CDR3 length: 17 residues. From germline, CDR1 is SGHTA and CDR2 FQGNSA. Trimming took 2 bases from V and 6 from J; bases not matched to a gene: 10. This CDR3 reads CASSLLLAGGGRDTQYF. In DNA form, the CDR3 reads TGTGCCAGCAGCTTACTGCTAGCGGGAGGCGGGAGGGATACGCAGTATTTT.

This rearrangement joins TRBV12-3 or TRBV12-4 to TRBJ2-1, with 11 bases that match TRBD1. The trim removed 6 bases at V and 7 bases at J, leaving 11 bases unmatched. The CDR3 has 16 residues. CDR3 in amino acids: CASSPGGQGARNEQFF. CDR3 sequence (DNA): TGTGCCAGCAGCCCGGGAGGACAGGGGGCTAGGAATGAGCAGTTCTTC.

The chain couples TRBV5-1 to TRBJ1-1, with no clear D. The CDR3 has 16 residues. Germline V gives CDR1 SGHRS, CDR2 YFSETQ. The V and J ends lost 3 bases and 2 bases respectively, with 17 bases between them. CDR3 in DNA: TGCGCCAGCAGCTCAACTCGGACGGGAATAAACACTGAAGCTTTCTTT. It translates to CASSSTRTGINTEAFF. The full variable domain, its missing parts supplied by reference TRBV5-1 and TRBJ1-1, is KAGVTQTPRYLIKTRGQQVTLSCSPISGHRSVSWYQQTPGQGLQFLFEYFSETQRNKGNFPGRFSGRQFSNSRSEMNVSTLELGDSALYLCASSSTRTGINTEAFFGQGTRLTVV.

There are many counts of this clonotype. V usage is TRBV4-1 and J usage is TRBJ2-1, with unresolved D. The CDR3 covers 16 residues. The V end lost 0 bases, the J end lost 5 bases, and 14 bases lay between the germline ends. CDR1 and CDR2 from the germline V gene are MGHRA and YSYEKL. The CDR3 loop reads CASSQEHRTAHNEQFF. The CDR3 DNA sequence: TGCGCCAGCAGCCAAGAACACCGGACCGCGCACAATGAGCAGTTCTTC.

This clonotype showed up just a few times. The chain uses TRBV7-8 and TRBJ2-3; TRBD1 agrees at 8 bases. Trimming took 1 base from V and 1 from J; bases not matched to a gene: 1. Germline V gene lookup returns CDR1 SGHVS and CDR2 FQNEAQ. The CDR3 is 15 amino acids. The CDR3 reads CASSLEDRGTDTQYF. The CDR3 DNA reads TGTGCCAGCAGCTTAGAGGACAGGGGCACAGATACGCAGTATTTT.

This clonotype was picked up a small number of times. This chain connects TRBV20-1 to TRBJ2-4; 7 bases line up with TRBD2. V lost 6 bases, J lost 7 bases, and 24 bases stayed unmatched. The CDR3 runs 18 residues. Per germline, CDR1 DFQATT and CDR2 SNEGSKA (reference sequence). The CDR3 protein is CSANNPQGASRELNIQYF. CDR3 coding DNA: TGCAGTGCAAACAACCCCCAAGGGGCCTCGCGGGAGTTGAACATTCAGTACTTC.

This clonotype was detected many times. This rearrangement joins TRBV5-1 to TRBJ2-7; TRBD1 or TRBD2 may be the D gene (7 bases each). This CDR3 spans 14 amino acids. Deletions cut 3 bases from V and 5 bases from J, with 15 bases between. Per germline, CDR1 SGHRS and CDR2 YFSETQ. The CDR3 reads CASSYGQAGDEQYF. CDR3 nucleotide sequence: TGCGCCAGCAGCTACGGACAGGCGGGGGACGAGCAGTACTTC.

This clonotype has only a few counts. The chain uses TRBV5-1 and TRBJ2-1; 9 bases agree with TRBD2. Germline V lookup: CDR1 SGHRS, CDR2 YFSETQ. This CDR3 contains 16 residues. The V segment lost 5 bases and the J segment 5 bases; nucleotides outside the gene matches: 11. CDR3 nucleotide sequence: TGCGCCAGCAGTTCCAAGCGGGGGGTAGGGAACAATGAGCAGTTCTTC. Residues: CASSSKRGVGNNEQFF. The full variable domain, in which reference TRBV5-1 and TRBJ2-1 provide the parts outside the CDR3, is KAGVTQTPRYLIKTRGQQVTLSCSPISGHRSVSWYQQTPGQGLQFLFEYFSETQRNKGNFPGRFSGRQFSNSRSEMNVSTLELGDSALYLCASSSKRGVGNNEQFFGPGTRLTVL.

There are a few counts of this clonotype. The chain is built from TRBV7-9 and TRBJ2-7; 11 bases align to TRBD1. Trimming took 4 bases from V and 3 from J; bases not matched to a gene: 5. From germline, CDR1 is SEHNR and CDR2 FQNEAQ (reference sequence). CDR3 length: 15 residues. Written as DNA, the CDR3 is TGTGCCAGCAGCTGGGGACAGGGGGGATTCTACGAGCAGTACTTC. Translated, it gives CASSWGQGGFYEQYF.